Here is one TCR beta chain with its context. This sample is part of a study of blood T cell repertoires in COVID-19. Study overall: The United States, Italy and Spain provided the acute and convalescent COVID-19 samples. PBMCs, B-cell-depleted T cells, or T cells were the source of the cDNA or gDNA that made up the material.

CDR3 length: 14 amino acids. Germline V gene sequence: CDR1 SGHAT, CDR2 FQNNGV. V shed 8 bases and J 6 bases; nucleotides not matched to a gene: 8. Under the authors' procedure: Estimation of nucleated cell counts was performed using reference gene primer amplification. Sequencing was performed with immunoSEQ multiplex PCR; in TCRdb, only in-frame clones are kept and a portion is missing. For V, J and clone size, that table is used; D and trimming come from the DNA. Among roughly 64,000 clones, 75% to 95% were seen once, and the ten largest hold about 9.1%. The receptor was isolated from an elderly woman with active COVID-19. Sequencing used peripheral blood. The V call is TRBV11-2, the J call TRBJ2-2; the match to TRBD2 covers 8 bases. The CDR3 sequence is CASVGGGGSGELFF. The DNA for the CDR3 is TGTGCCAGCGTCGGGGGGGGCGGCTCCGGGGAGCTGTTTTTT.